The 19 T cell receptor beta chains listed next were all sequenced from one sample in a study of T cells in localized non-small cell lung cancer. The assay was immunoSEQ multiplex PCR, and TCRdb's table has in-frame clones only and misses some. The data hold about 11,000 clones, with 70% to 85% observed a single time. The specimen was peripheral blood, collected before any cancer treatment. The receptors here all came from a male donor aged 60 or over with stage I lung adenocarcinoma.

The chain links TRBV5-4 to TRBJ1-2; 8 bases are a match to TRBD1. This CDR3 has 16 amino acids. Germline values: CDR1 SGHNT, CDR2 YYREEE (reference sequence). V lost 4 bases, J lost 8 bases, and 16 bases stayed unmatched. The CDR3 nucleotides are TGTGCCAGCAGCCAGCTTCCCGGGACAGGAGTTGAGGGCTACACCTTC. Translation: CASSQLPGTGVEGYTF.

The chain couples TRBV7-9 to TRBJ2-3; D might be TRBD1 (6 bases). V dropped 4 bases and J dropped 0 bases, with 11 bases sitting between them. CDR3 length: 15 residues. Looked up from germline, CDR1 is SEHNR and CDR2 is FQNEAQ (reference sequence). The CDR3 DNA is TGTGCCAGCAGCTCCCGGACAGCTAGCACAGATACGCAGTATTTT. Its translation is CASSSRTASTDTQYF.

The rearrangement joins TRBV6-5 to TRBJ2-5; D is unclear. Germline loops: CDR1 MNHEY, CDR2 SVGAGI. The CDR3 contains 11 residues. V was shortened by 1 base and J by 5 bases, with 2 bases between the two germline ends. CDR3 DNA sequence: TGTGCCAGCAGTTACTTGGAGACCCAGTACTTC. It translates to CASSYLETQYF.

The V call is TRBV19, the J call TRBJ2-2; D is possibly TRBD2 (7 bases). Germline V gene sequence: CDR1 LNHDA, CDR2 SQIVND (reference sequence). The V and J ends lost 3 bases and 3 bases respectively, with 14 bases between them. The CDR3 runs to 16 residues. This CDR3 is CASSIRGAVDTGELFF. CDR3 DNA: TGTGCCAGTAGTATCCGGGGGGCGGTGGACACCGGGGAGCTGTTTTTT.

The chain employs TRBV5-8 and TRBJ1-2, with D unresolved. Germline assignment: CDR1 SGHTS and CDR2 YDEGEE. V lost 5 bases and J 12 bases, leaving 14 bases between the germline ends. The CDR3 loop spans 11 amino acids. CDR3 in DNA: TGTGCCAGCAGACTAATAACGGGGAACACCTTC. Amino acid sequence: CASRLITGNTF.

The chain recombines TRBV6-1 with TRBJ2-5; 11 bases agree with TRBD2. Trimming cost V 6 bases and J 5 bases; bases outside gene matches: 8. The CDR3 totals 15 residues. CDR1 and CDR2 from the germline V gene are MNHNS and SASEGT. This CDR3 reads CASRLSGGARETQYF. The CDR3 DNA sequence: TGTGCCAGCAGACTTAGCGGGGGGGCCCGGGAGACCCAGTACTTC.

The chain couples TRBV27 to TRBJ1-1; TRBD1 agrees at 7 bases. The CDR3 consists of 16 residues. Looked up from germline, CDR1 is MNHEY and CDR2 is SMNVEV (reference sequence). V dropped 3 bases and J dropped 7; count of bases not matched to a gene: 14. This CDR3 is CASSFETGTANVEAFF. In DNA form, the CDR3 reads TGTGCCAGCAGTTTTGAAACCGGGACAGCGAACGTTGAAGCTTTCTTT.

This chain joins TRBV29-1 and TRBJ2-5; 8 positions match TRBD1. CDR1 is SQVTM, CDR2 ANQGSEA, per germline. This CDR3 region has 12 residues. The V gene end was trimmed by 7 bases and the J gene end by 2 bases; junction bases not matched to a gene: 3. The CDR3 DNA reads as TGCAGCGCTGGGGACAGGCAAGAGACCCAGTACTTC. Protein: CSAGDRQETQYF.

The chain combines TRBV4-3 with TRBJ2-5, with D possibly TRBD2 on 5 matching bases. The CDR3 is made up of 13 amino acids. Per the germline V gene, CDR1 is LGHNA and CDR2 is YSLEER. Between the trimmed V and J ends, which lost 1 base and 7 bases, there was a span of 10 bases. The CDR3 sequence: CASSQAGNPTQYF. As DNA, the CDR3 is TGCGCCAGCAGCCAAGCGGGGAACCCGACCCAGTACTTC.

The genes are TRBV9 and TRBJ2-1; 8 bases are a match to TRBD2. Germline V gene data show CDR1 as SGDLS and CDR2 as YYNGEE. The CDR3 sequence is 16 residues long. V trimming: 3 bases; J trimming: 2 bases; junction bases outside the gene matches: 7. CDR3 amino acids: CASSAPLAGAYNEQFF. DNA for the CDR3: TGTGCCAGCAGCGCCCCCCTAGCGGGCGCCTACAATGAGCAGTTCTTC.

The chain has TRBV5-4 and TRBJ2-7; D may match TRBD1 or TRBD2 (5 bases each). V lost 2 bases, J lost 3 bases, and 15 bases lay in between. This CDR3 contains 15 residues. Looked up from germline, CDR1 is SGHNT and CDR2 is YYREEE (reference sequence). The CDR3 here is CASSLAPGASYEQYF. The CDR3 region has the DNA TGTGCCAGCAGCTTAGCCCCCGGGGCCAGCTACGAGCAGTACTTC.

The chain's CDR3 is CASSQGAGTGLHTASGNTIYF. CDR3 bases: TGCGCCAGCAGCCAAGGCGCCGGGACAGGGCTCCATACCGCCTCTGGAAACACCATATATTTT. The V call is TRBV4-1, the J call TRBJ1-3, with 9 bases lining up with TRBD1. The CDR3 extends over 21 amino acids. Germline V gene lookup returns CDR1 MGHRA and CDR2 YSYEKL. With 1 base clipped from V and 0 bases from J, the junction kept 16 bases outside the gene matches.

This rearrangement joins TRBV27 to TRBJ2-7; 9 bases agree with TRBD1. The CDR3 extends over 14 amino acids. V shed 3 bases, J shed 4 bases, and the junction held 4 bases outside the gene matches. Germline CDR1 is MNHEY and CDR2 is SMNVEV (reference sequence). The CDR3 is CASSFGDREYEQYF. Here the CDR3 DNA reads TGTGCCAGCAGTTTCGGGGACAGGGAATACGAGCAGTACTTC.

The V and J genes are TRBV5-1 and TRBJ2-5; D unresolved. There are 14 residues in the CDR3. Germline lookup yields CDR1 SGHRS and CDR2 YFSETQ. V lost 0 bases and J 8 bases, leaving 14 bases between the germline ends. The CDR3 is CASSLASSSGTQYF. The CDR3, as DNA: TGCGCCAGCAGCTTGGCCTCATCTTCGGGTACCCAGTACTTC.

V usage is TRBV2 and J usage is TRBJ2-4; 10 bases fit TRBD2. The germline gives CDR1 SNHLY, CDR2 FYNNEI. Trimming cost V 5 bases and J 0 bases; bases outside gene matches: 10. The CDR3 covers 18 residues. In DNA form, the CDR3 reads TGTGCCAGCAGTATCACTAGCGGGGCGCCTTTAGCCAAAAACATTCAGTACTTC. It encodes CASSITSGAPLAKNIQYF.

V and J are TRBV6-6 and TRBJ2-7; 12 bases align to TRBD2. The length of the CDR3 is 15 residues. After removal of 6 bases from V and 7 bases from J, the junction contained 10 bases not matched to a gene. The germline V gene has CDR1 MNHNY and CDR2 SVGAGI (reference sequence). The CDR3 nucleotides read TGTGCCAGCAGCCCGCCTAGCGGGGGGGCTGGGGAGCAGTACTTC. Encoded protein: CASSPPSGGAGEQYF.

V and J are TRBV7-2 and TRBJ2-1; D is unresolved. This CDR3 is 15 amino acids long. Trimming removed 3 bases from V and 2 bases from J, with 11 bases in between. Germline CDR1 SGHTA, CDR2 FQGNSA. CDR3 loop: CASSFPWGTYNEQFF. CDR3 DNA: TGTGCCAGCAGCTTTCCCTGGGGAACCTACAATGAGCAGTTCTTC.

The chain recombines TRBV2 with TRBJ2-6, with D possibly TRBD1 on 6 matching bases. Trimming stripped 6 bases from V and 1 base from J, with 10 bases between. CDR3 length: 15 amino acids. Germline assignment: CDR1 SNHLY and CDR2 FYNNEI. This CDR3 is CASRTGFSGANVLTF. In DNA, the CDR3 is TGTGCCAGCAGGACAGGTTTTTCTGGGGCCAACGTCCTGACTTTC. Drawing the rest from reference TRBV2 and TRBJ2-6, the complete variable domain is EPEVTQTPSHQVTQMGQEVILRCVPISNHLYFYWYRQILGQKVEFLVSFYNNEISEKSEIFDDQFSVERPDGSNFTLKIRSTKLEDSAMYFCASRTGFSGANVLTFGAGSRLTVL.

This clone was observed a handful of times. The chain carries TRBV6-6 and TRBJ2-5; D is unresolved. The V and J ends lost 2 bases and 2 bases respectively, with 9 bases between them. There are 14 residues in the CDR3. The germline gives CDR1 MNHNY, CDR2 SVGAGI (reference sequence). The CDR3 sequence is CASSYVGAQETQYF. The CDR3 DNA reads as TGTGCCAGCAGTTACGTAGGTGCACAAGAGACCCAGTACTTC.